One T cell receptor (beta chain) is described in this entry. Its specificity is not known. Oncomine TCR Beta short-read sequencing was applied to DNA from cultured CD4+ T cells. TCRdb reprocessed the PCR reads via MiXCR and lists one record per CDR3 protein. The profile shows just over 14,000 distinct CDR3 sequences, around 73% of them singletons. The treatment: roughly ten-day PBMC culture with coronavirus spike peptide pools or control peptides (ViraFEST assay). The sample is drawn from a study of vaccination and CD4 T cells after COVID-19. The wider study: In the convalescent group, nasal swab PCR was SARS-CoV-2 positive; roughly 9 cases were mild and one severe. Treatment of control cultures consisted of a CEFX pool, an HIV-1 Nef pool, or no peptide.

Overall study findings and caveats: Post-vaccination, and not before, a median roughly 86% of reactive clones appeared in convalescent patients.

With 5 bases removed from V and 5 bases from J, the gap between germline ends came to 15 bases. This CDR3 spans 14 amino acids. CDR1 and CDR2 from the germline V gene are SEHNR and FQNEAQ (reference sequence). Sequenced input: CD4+ T cells from blood, cultured in vitro. The rearrangement uses TRBV7-9 and TRBJ2-5; the D gene is possibly TRBD1 (7 bases). This clonotype originated in a human donor who had recovered from COVID-19. CDR3 nucleotide sequence: TGTGCCAGCAGCGGAGGAGGGGGCCGTGAGACCCAGTACTTC. Protein: CASSGGGGRETQYF. Drawing the rest from reference TRBV7-9 and TRBJ2-5, the complete variable domain is DTGVSQNPRHKITKRGQNVTFRCDPISEHNRLYWYRQTLGQGPEFLTYFQNEAQLEKSRLLSDRFSAERPKGSFSTLEIQRTEQGDSAMYLCASSGGGGRETQYFGPGTRLLVL.